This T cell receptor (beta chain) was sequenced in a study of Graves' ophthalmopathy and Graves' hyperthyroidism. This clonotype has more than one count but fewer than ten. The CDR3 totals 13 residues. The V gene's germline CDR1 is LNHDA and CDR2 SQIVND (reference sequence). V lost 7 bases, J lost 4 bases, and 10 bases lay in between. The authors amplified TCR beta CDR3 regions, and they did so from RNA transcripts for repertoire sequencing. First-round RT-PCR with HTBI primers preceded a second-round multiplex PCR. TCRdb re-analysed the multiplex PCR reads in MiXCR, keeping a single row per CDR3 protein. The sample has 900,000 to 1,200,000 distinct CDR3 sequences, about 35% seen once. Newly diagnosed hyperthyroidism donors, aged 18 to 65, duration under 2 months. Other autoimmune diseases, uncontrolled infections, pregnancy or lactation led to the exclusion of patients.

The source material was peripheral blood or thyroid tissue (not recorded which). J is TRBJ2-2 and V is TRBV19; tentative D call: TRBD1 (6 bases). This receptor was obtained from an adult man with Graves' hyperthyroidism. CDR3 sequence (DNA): TGTGCCAGTACCAGAGGGGGCACCGGGGAGCTGTTTTTT. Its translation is CASTRGGTGELFF.